Listed here is a single T cell receptor beta chain. Antigen: not known. This sample stems from a study of cytomegalovirus exposure and HLA in healthy donors. Study as a whole: Earlier work reported 100 million or so unique TCR beta sequences from 180 million or so T cells.

Whole-study results and caveats: TCR beta V- and J-gene trimming was later associated with a missense DCLRE1C variant. The number of N-insertions in an Asian-associated ancestry cluster was reportedly below the 666-donor mean in a later analysis. Researchers reported from a later analysis that most CMV-associated TCR beta chains appeared HLA-restricted.

Primers: 60 Vbeta forward and 13 Jbeta reverse. Assay: immunoSEQ multiplex PCR; the TCRdb copy retains only in-frame clones and omits some. The sample carries about 170,000 clones, around 84% recorded once. The germline gives CDR1 MDHEN, CDR2 SYDVKM. Trimming took 5 bases from V and 13 from J; bases not matched to a gene: 5. The CDR3 runs to 12 residues. The genes are TRBV28 and TRBJ2-1, with 10 bases aligning to TRBD2. Specimen: PBMCs. The receptor comes from a man aged 25-45 years in good health and CMV-seropositive. The CDR3 loop is CASSVRTSGQFF. The CDR3 coding sequence is TGTGCCAGCAGTGTTCGGACTAGCGGACAGTTCTTC.